The 31 T cell receptor beta chains below come from one sample, sequenced in a study of cytomegalovirus exposure and HLA in healthy donors. Clones were sequenced by immunoSEQ multiplex PCR, and TCRdb holds only the in-frame ones, with some missing. The sample yields a few hundred thousand clones, about 90% seen once. Sequencing was carried out using PBMCs. Receptors originate from a woman under 40 in good health and CMV-seronegative.

The chain couples TRBV4-3 to TRBJ2-7; 12 nucleotides line up with TRBD2. Germline-derived CDR1 and CDR2 are LGHNA and YSLEER. The junction had 2 bases not matched to a gene; V was cut back by 1 base and J by 4 bases. This CDR3 is built from 15 residues. The CDR3 DNA reads as TGCGCCAGCAGCCAAGCTAGCGGGAGGGATTACGAGCAGTACTTC. It translates to CASSQASGRDYEQYF.

The CDR3 coding sequence is TGTGCCAGCTCACGGAGCGGTGGCACAGATACGCAGTATTTT. Its protein product is CASSRSGGTDTQYF. This chain connects TRBV18 to TRBJ2-3; D is possibly TRBD2 (5 bases). CDR1 and CDR2 from the germline V gene are KGHSH and LQKENI. This CDR3 has 14 residues. With 4 bases removed from V and 1 base from J, the gap between germline ends came to 9 bases.

The V call is TRBV7-2, the J call TRBJ2-1; tentatively, D is TRBD2 (6 bases). In germline, CDR1 is SGHTA, CDR2 FQGNSA. Trimming stripped 5 bases from V and 8 bases from J, with 19 bases between. The CDR3 has 15 residues. CDR3 protein: CASSPRLVHNDEQFF. The CDR3 bases are TGTGCCAGCAGCCCTCGACTAGTTCATAATGATGAGCAGTTCTTC.

This CDR3 is CASAPRGLSYEQYF. The CDR3 DNA sequence: TGTGCCAGCGCCCCACGGGGGCTAAGCTACGAGCAGTACTTC. The J gene is TRBJ2-7, the V gene TRBV28, with D possibly being TRBD1 or TRBD2 (6 bases each). The V gene lost 8 bases and the J gene lost 3 bases, with 17 bases spanning the gap. Germline loops: CDR1 MDHEN, CDR2 SYDVKM. This CDR3 comprises 14 residues.

The table lists this clone with a few counts. The V and J genes are TRBV30 and TRBJ2-7; a possible D gene is TRBD1 (5 bases). Looked up from germline, CDR1 is GTSNPN and CDR2 is SVGIG (reference sequence). V was shortened by 0 bases and J by 3 bases, with 9 bases between the two germline ends. The CDR3 has 13 residues. The CDR3 coding sequence is TGTGCCTGGAGTGTGGGGCAGTACTACGAGCAGTACTTC. It codes for CAWSVGQYYEQYF.

V is TRBV6-1 and J is TRBJ1-5; no clear D gene. The CDR3 consists of 15 residues. Germline lookup yields CDR1 MNHNS and CDR2 SASEGT. V was pared by 1 base and J by 1 base, with 8 bases between. CDR3 loop: CASSEGGISNQPQHF. The CDR3 region has the DNA TGTGCCAGCAGTGAAGGCGGGATAAGCAATCAGCCCCAGCATTTT.

The chain employs TRBV19 and TRBJ2-7; 7 bases are a match to TRBD1. Germline-derived CDR1 and CDR2 are LNHDA and SQIVND (reference sequence). V was pared by 6 bases and J by 5 bases, with 10 bases of the junction left unmatched. The CDR3 consists of 14 residues. The CDR3 DNA reads as TGTGCCAGTAGCCCGACACACAGGGGCCACGAGCAGTACTTC. Protein: CASSPTHRGHEQYF.

This sequence joins TRBV28 and TRBJ2-5, with TRBD1 as a possible D gene (5 bases). Germline CDR1 reads MDHEN; CDR2 reads SYDVKM. The length of the CDR3 is 15 residues. V was pared by 6 bases and J by 2 bases, with 16 bases between. CDR3 DNA: TGTGCCAGCAGCTTACCTAGGGGCCAACAAGAGACCCAGTACTTC. Translation gives CASSLPRGQQETQYF.

This rearrangement joins TRBV28 to TRBJ2-5; tentative D call: TRBD2 (7 bases). Per the germline V gene, CDR1 is MDHEN and CDR2 is SYDVKM. The V gene lost 8 bases and the J gene lost 5 bases, with 18 bases spanning the gap. The CDR3 is made up of 14 amino acids. This CDR3 is CASSNGGREETQYF. CDR3 in DNA: TGTGCCAGCTCAAACGGGGGGCGAGAGGAGACCCAGTACTTC.

The CDR3: CSVGQGQAYEQYF. For the CDR3, the DNA is TGCAGCGTCGGACAGGGGCAAGCCTACGAGCAGTACTTC. J is TRBJ2-7 and V is TRBV29-1; 9 nucleotides line up with TRBD1. This CDR3 has 13 residues. Germline CDR1 reads SQVTM; CDR2 reads ANQGSEA. V trimming: 6 bases; J trimming: 2 bases; junction bases outside the gene matches: 5.

V usage is TRBV4-3 and J usage is TRBJ2-1; 16 bases line up with TRBD2. This CDR3 is 15 amino acids long. Germline V CDR1 and CDR2: LGHNA, YSLEER. V shed 3 bases, J shed 8 bases, and the junction held 1 base outside the gene matches. The CDR3 here is CASSQGLAGGHEQFF. In DNA form, the CDR3 reads TGCGCCAGCAGCCAGGGACTAGCGGGAGGGCATGAGCAGTTCTTC.

This sequence joins TRBV5-1 and TRBJ2-7; D not resolved. The length of the CDR3 is 13 residues. Trimming pared 0 bases from V and 2 bases from J, leaving 6 bases between. Germline CDR1 is SGHRS and CDR2 is YFSETQ. CDR3 loop: CASSLDPAYEQYF. The CDR3 DNA reads as TGCGCCAGCAGCTTGGATCCTGCCTACGAGCAGTACTTC.

V is TRBV19 and J is TRBJ2-2; 9 bases fit TRBD1. CDR1 LNHDA and CDR2 SQIVND come from the germline V gene (reference sequence). The J segment lost 7 bases and the V segment lost 11 bases, leaving 5 bases of the junction unmatched. CDR3 length equals 12 residues. This CDR3 reads CAGGTGSGELFF. CDR3 DNA sequence: TGTGCCGGCGGGACAGGGAGCGGGGAGCTGTTTTTT.

As concerns this clone: This sample includes further DNA sequences coding for the same CDR3. The rearrangement uses TRBV9 and TRBJ2-7; 8 nucleotides match TRBD1. In germline, CDR1 is SGDLS, CDR2 YYNGEE. The CDR3 covers 14 residues. With 2 bases clipped from V and 2 bases from J, the junction kept 3 bases outside the gene matches. CDR3 amino acids: CASSVGQGPYEQYF. Written as DNA, the CDR3 is TGTGCCAGCAGCGTTGGACAGGGACCCTACGAGCAGTACTTC.

The chain employs TRBV30 and TRBJ1-2; 8 bases agree with TRBD1. This CDR3 has 14 amino acids. Unmatched junction bases numbered 16, after V lost 4 bases and J lost 12 bases. The germline V gene encodes CDR1 GTSNPN and CDR2 SVGIG (reference sequence). The chain's CDR3 is CAWTDQIRTGPNTF. CDR3 nucleotides: TGTGCCTGGACAGATCAAATAAGGACAGGGCCGAACACCTTC.

The J gene is TRBJ2-7, the V gene TRBV4-1, with a possible D match to TRBD2 (6 bases). Germline lookup yields CDR1 MGHRA and CDR2 YSYEKL. Trimming cost V 0 bases and J 3 bases, with 12 bases left between them. The CDR3 runs 15 residues. Here the CDR3 reads CASSQDSRENYEQYF. The DNA of the CDR3 is TGCGCCAGCAGCCAAGATAGCCGGGAGAACTACGAGCAGTACTTC.

This rearrangement joins TRBV27 to TRBJ2-7; TRBD2 agrees at 8 bases. The length of the CDR3 is 15 residues. Germline V gives CDR1 MNHEY, CDR2 SMNVEV (reference sequence). V dropped 0 bases and J dropped 4; count of bases not matched to a gene: 5. DNA for the CDR3: TGTGCCAGCAGTTTATCTCTAGCGGGCACTTACGAGCAGTACTTC. It yields the protein CASSLSLAGTYEQYF.

In this sample, this clone turned up once. The chain uses TRBV2 and TRBJ1-2, with D unclear. The CDR3 length is 14 residues. CDR1 SNHLY and CDR2 FYNNEI come from the germline V gene. The V and J ends lost 7 bases and 2 bases respectively, with 14 bases between them. The CDR3 coding sequence is TGTGCCAGCAACACTGACACTATCAACTATGGCTACACCTTC. Translating it yields CASNTDTINYGYTF.

The chain couples TRBV7-6 to TRBJ2-7; tentatively, D is TRBD1 or TRBD2 (5 bases each). Between the trimmed V and J ends, which lost 3 bases and 5 bases, there was a span of 23 bases. Germline CDR1 reads SGHVS; CDR2 reads FNYEAQ. The CDR3 contains 17 residues. The CDR3 DNA follows: TGTGCCAGCAGCTTGGCAGAACTCACGAGGGGATACGACGAGCAGTACTTC. Its translation is CASSLAELTRGYDEQYF.

The chain recombines TRBV7-9 with TRBJ2-7, with D hard to call. Trimming took 0 bases from V and 12 from J, leaving 9 bases between them. Germline V gives CDR1 SEHNR, CDR2 FQNEAQ (reference sequence). The CDR3 runs to 11 residues. The CDR3 reads CASSLAGSLYF. The CDR3 DNA is TGTGCCAGCAGCTTAGCTGGGTCCCTGTACTTC. The full variable domain, its missing parts supplied by reference TRBV7-9 and TRBJ2-7, is DTGVSQNPRHKITKRGQNVTFRCDPISEHNRLYWYRQTLGQGPEFLTYFQNEAQLEKSRLLSDRFSAERPKGSFSTLEIQRTEQGDSAMYLCASSLAGSLYFGPGTRLTVT.

This chain uses TRBV25-1 with TRBJ1-1; 7 bases align to TRBD1. The germline V gene encodes CDR1 MGHDK and CDR2 SYGVNS. This CDR3 has 14 amino acids. V dropped 6 bases and J dropped 4; count of bases not matched to a gene: 8. In DNA, the CDR3 is TGTGCCAGCAGGCCAGGGGGGGATGCCACTGAAGCTTTCTTT. Translating it yields CASRPGGDATEAFF.

The chain uses TRBV12-5 and TRBJ2-7; no reliable D call. Per germline, CDR1 LGHNT and CDR2 FRNRAP. The CDR3 length is 12 residues. The V end was cut by 1 base, the J end by 7 bases, with 8 bases between. The CDR3 region is CASGLADGEQYF. The CDR3 nucleotides read TGTGCTAGTGGTTTGGCGGATGGGGAGCAGTACTTC. The full variable domain, rest sourced from reference TRBV12-5 and TRBJ2-7, is DARVTQTPRHKVTEMGQEVTMRCQPILGHNTVFWYRQTMMQGLELLAYFRNRAPLDDSGMPKDRFSAEMPDATLATLKIQPSEPRDSAVYFCASGLADGEQYFGPGTRLTVT.

V is TRBV21-1 and J is TRBJ2-2; TRBD2 is the table's D call, not checked against the DNA. TRBV21-1 is marked as a pseudogene. This CDR3 is 18 amino acids long. CDR3 residues: CASSKATSGGLNTGELFF. CDR3 coding DNA: TGTGCCAGCAGCAAAGCTACTAGCGGGGGTTTGAACACCGGGGAGCTGTTTTTT.

V usage is TRBV6-5 and J usage is TRBJ2-5; unclear D gene. The ends were cut back, 2 bases at V and 5 bases at J, with 6 bases in the middle. The length of the CDR3 is 12 residues. CDR1 and CDR2 from the germline V gene are MNHEY and SVGAGI. DNA of the CDR3: TGTGCCAGCAGTTACGTAGAGGAGACCCAGTACTTC. Residues: CASSYVEETQYF.

The chain couples TRBV13 to TRBJ2-3; D could derive from TRBD1 or TRBD2 (5 bases each). This CDR3 has 18 amino acids. Germline loops: CDR1 PRHDT, CDR2 FYEKMQ (reference sequence). Trimming pared 3 bases from V and 0 bases from J, leaving 19 bases between. The CDR3 region is CASSFASGTTASTDTQYF. The CDR3 DNA follows: TGTGCCAGCAGCTTCGCGTCCGGGACCACCGCTAGCACAGATACGCAGTATTTT.

The chain uses TRBV5-4 and TRBJ2-7; D remains ambiguous. This CDR3 is built from 13 residues. V shed 4 bases and J shed 1 base, with 9 bases lying between them. Germline lookup yields CDR1 SGHNT and CDR2 YYREEE (reference sequence). CDR3 sequence reads: CASSLIHSYEQYF. Written as DNA, the CDR3 is TGTGCCAGCAGCCTCATCCATTCCTACGAGCAGTACTTC.

This clone was seen just once. This sequence joins TRBV28 and TRBJ2-1; no reliable D call. The germline V gene has CDR1 MDHEN and CDR2 SYDVKM. This CDR3 is 10 amino acids long. V lost 3 bases, J lost 9 bases, and 3 bases lay in between. This CDR3 reads CASSFSEQFF. CDR3 in DNA: TGTGCCAGCAGTTTCAGTGAGCAGTTCTTC.

V is TRBV2 and J is TRBJ2-1, with D perhaps TRBD2 (5 bases). The CDR3 totals 14 residues. Germline V lookup: CDR1 SNHLY, CDR2 FYNNEI. Trimming cost V 6 bases and J 9 bases, with 18 bases left between them. The CDR3 DNA reads TGTGCCAGCAGGGACCCGACGGGGTGGGGTGAGCAGTTCTTC. Encoded protein: CASRDPTGWGEQFF.

This clone was detected only once. This chain uses TRBV11-3 with TRBJ2-1; tentatively, D is TRBD1 (5 bases). The germline V gene has CDR1 SGHNT and CDR2 YENEEA. V shed 0 bases and J shed 1 base, with 7 bases lying between them. This CDR3 has 15 residues. In DNA, the CDR3 is TGTGCCAGCAGCTTAGACAGGGCTTCCTACAATGAGCAGTTCTTC. It is translated as CASSLDRASYNEQFF.

V and J are TRBV10-3 and TRBJ1-1; TRBD1 agrees at 7 bases. V lost 8 bases to trimming and J lost 6 bases; unmatched junction nucleotides: 12. CDR3 length equals 14 residues. Germline V gene sequence: CDR1 ENHRY, CDR2 SYGVKD. The CDR3 reads CAIGQGGAVAEAFF. CDR3 coding DNA: TGTGCCATCGGACAAGGGGGCGCGGTTGCTGAAGCTTTCTTT.

The J gene is TRBJ2-1, the V gene TRBV28, with 10 nucleotides matching TRBD2. The CDR3 length is 18 residues. Looked up from germline, CDR1 is MDHEN and CDR2 is SYDVKM. V shed 7 bases, J shed 4 bases, and the junction held 16 bases outside the gene matches. CDR3 sequence (DNA): TGTGCCAGCATACTCTCGGGGGACAGACTAGCGGGTTACAATGAGCAGTTCTTC. Protein: CASILSGDRLAGYNEQFF.